These 22 T cell receptor beta chains were all obtained from the same sample, sequenced in a study of shared T cell receptors in the human thymus. The protocol was immunoSEQ multiplex PCR, while the TCRdb copy is restricted to in-frame clones and leaves out a portion. The data show some 700,000 clones, approximately 85% seen once. The sample also formed part of further work on human thymus T cells.

Sequencing was carried out using thymocytes. These receptors were obtained from a girl under three years old with a congenital heart defect.

The chain combines TRBV15 with TRBJ2-5, with 11 bases that match TRBD1. CDR3 length: 15 amino acids. Germline V lookup: CDR1 LNHNV, CDR2 YYDKDF (reference sequence). The J segment lost 5 bases and the V segment lost 4 bases, leaving 6 bases of the junction unmatched. In DNA, the CDR3 is TGTGCCACCAGCACGGACAGGGGGCGAGCTGAGACCCAGTACTTC. Amino acid sequence: CATSTDRGRAETQYF.

The chain has TRBV29-1 and TRBJ2-3; D not certain. With 4 bases removed from V and 1 base from J, the gap between germline ends came to 12 bases. CDR1 SQVTM and CDR2 ANQGSEA come from the germline V gene. The CDR3 spans 14 residues. CDR3 protein: CSVVRSLGTDTQYF. The CDR3, as DNA: TGCAGCGTTGTCCGTAGCCTTGGCACAGATACGCAGTATTTT.

The chain joins TRBV27 to TRBJ1-2; maybe TRBD1 (6 bases). This CDR3 spans 15 amino acids. With 7 bases removed from V and 2 bases from J, the gap between germline ends came to 17 bases. Germline V gene lookup returns CDR1 MNHEY and CDR2 SMNVEV (reference sequence). The DNA of the CDR3 is TGTGCCAGCACTCCCCTCGGACAGTTCAACTATGGCTACACCTTC. It yields the protein CASTPLGQFNYGYTF.

The chain carries TRBV28 and TRBJ2-7, with 7 bases that match TRBD1. V lost 3 bases, J lost 3 bases, and 11 bases stayed unmatched. The CDR3 extends over 16 amino acids. CDR1 is MDHEN and CDR2 is SYDVKM in the germline V gene. The CDR3 coding sequence is TGTGCCAGCAGTTTCGGCCGGGACAGAGTCCTCTACGAGCAGTACTTC. Translating it yields CASSFGRDRVLYEQYF.

V gene TRBV4-3 combines with J gene TRBJ1-3; D remains unclear. Trimming stripped 0 bases from V and 0 bases from J, with 6 bases between. Per the germline V gene, CDR1 is LGHNA and CDR2 is YSLEER. The CDR3 is 15 residues long. This CDR3 reads CASSQEESSGNTIYF. In DNA form, the CDR3 reads TGCGCCAGCAGCCAAGAGGAGAGCTCTGGAAACACCATATATTTT.

The chain recombines TRBV5-1 with TRBJ2-7; maybe TRBD2 (5 bases). The CDR3 is made up of 12 amino acids. Germline CDR1 SGHRS, CDR2 YFSETQ. The V end lost 8 bases, the J end lost 7 bases, and 16 bases lay between the germline ends. CDR3 coding DNA: TGCGCCAGTAAAGACACCCCGGGAGAGCAGTACTTC. Encoded protein: CASKDTPGEQYF.

This clone was seen a single time. The chain joins TRBV18 to TRBJ2-7; TRBD1 aligns across 9 bases. The CDR3 is made up of 15 amino acids. CDR1 and CDR2 from the germline V gene are KGHSH and LQKENI. Trimming at V came to 3 bases and at J to 2 bases, leaving 5 bases not matched to a gene. CDR3 sequence: CASSPSGQGPYEQYF. The CDR3 nucleotides are TGTGCCAGCTCACCCAGCGGACAGGGGCCCTACGAGCAGTACTTC.

V is TRBV27 and J is TRBJ1-1, with TRBD1 as a possible D gene (6 bases). There are 14 residues in the CDR3. Looked up from germline, CDR1 is MNHEY and CDR2 is SMNVEV (reference sequence). V lost 4 bases to trimming and J lost 0 bases, with 9 bases between them. The CDR3 region is CASSSTGLNTEAFF. The CDR3 nucleotides are TGTGCCAGCAGTTCCACAGGGTTGAACACTGAAGCTTTCTTT.

This chain joins TRBV27 and TRBJ1-6; 7 positions match TRBD1. Germline CDR1 MNHEY, CDR2 SMNVEV (reference sequence). CDR3 length: 16 amino acids. The trim removed 2 bases at V and 5 bases at J, leaving 6 bases unmatched. The CDR3 reads CASSLARQGDNSPLHF. In nucleotides, the CDR3 is TGTGCCAGCAGTTTAGCCCGACAGGGAGATAATTCACCCCTCCACTTT.

V usage is TRBV5-6 and J usage is TRBJ1-2; TRBD1 might be the D (5 bases). This CDR3 has 16 amino acids. Looked up from germline, CDR1 is SGHDT and CDR2 is YYEEEE. V dropped 0 bases and J dropped 5 bases, with 17 bases sitting between them. CDR3 coding DNA: TGTGCCAGCAGCTTGGGCCTCCAGGGCGTGATTTATGGCTACACCTTC. Its translation: CASSLGLQGVIYGYTF.

This chain uses TRBV29-1 with TRBJ1-3; D is unclear. The CDR3 is made up of 14 amino acids. Trimming cost V 2 bases and J 0 bases, with 8 bases left between them. Germline V gives CDR1 SQVTM, CDR2 ANQGSEA. The CDR3 DNA reads TGCAGCGTTGAAATCAGTTCCTCTGGAAACACCATATATTTT. Protein sequence: CSVEISSSGNTIYF.

The CDR3 is CASSPRRGAYNEQFF. CDR3 sequence (DNA): TGTGCCAGCTCACCAAGGCGGGGGGCCTACAATGAGCAGTTCTTC. The rearrangement joins TRBV18 to TRBJ2-1; TRBD2 aligns across 8 bases. CDR1 KGHSH and CDR2 LQKENI come from the germline V gene. J was trimmed by 2 bases and V by 2 bases; bases with no gene match: 2. The CDR3 is made up of 15 amino acids.

The genes are TRBV7-9 and TRBJ1-1; 8 nucleotides agree with TRBD1. The germline V gene has CDR1 SEHNR and CDR2 FQNEAQ (reference sequence). V trimming: 5 bases; J trimming: 5 bases; junction bases outside the gene matches: 13. The CDR3 is made up of 16 amino acids. The CDR3 DNA is TGTGCCAGCAGCCCTTGGGGTTTCAGGGGGCGGACTGAAGCTTTCTTT. The encoded protein is CASSPWGFRGRTEAFF.

The chain carries TRBV5-1 and TRBJ2-7; D not resolved. Germline V gene sequence: CDR1 SGHRS, CDR2 YFSETQ. CDR3 length: 20 amino acids. V lost 4 bases, J lost 3 bases, and 32 bases lay in between. The CDR3 DNA reads as TGCGCCAGCAGCCCCAGAACCGCATGGGCCCTCCTAATACCCCACTACGAGCAGTACTTC. Protein: CASSPRTAWALLIPHYEQYF.

The chain joins TRBV11-2 to TRBJ2-5, with TRBD1 matching over 7 bases. The CDR3 extends over 15 amino acids. Trimming removed 5 bases from V and 3 bases from J; junction bases left unmatched: 9. Germline CDR1 and CDR2: SGHAT and FQNNGV. In nucleotides, the CDR3 is TGTGCCAGCAGCCGACCCCGGGACAGAAAAGAGACCCAGTACTTC. Amino acids: CASSRPRDRKETQYF.

V and J are TRBV5-1 and TRBJ1-3, with D maybe TRBD1 (6 bases). This CDR3 has 16 residues. Trimming stripped 7 bases from V and 7 bases from J, with 24 bases between. CDR1 SGHRS and CDR2 YFSETQ come from the germline V gene. DNA for the CDR3: TGCGCCAGCGGGCTTGGTTATGGGGGCCCTAGGAACACCATATATTTT. This codes for CASGLGYGGPRNTIYF.

This clone was detected only a few times. The chain links TRBV12-5 to TRBJ2-7; TRBD1 aligns across 7 bases. Germline V lookup: CDR1 LGHNT, CDR2 FRNRAP. Trimming at V came to 1 base and at J to 0 bases, leaving 9 bases not matched to a gene. The CDR3 spans 17 residues. For the CDR3, the DNA is TGTGCTAGTGGTTTGGAAGGGACAGTTGGGCGCTCCTACGAGCAGTACTTC. Amino acid sequence: CASGLEGTVGRSYEQYF.

The chain uses TRBV5-1 and TRBJ2-2; 10 nucleotides match TRBD2. The CDR3 sequence is 17 residues long. The junction had 11 bases not matched to a gene; V was cut back by 4 bases and J by 5 bases. Germline CDR1 is SGHRS and CDR2 is YFSETQ. CDR3 region: CASSVQISGGRTGELFF. The CDR3, as DNA: TGCGCCAGCAGCGTGCAAATTAGCGGGGGGCGAACCGGGGAGCTGTTTTTT. Full variable domain (rest looked up from reference TRBV5-1 and TRBJ2-2): KAGVTQTPRYLIKTRGQQVTLSCSPISGHRSVSWYQQTPGQGLQFLFEYFSETQRNKGNFPGRFSGRQFSNSRSEMNVSTLELGDSALYLCASSVQISGGRTGELFFGEGSRLTVL.

The chain is built from TRBV11-2 and TRBJ1-2; D unclear. Germline V gene lookup returns CDR1 SGHAT and CDR2 FQNNGV. Between the trimmed V and J ends, which lost 4 bases and 0 bases, there was a span of 15 bases. The CDR3 loop spans 16 amino acids. CDR3 in DNA: TGTGCCAGCAGCTCCGAGACGGGAGCAGCTAACTATGGCTACACCTTC. It codes for CASSSETGAANYGYTF.

The chain combines TRBV4-1 with TRBJ2-3; the match to TRBD2 covers 14 bases. Germline V gene lookup returns CDR1 MGHRA and CDR2 YSYEKL. The CDR3 totals 20 residues. J lost 3 bases, V lost 0 bases, and 11 bases had no gene match. The CDR3 region is CASSQDYPGLAGARTDTQYF. CDR3 DNA: TGCGCCAGCAGCCAAGATTATCCGGGACTAGCGGGGGCCCGAACAGATACGCAGTATTTT.

The V call is TRBV4-1, the J call TRBJ2-7, with TRBD2 as a possible D gene (6 bases). V dropped 0 bases and J dropped 2 bases, with 14 bases sitting between them. The CDR3 sequence is 16 residues long. Looked up from germline, CDR1 is MGHRA and CDR2 is YSYEKL. As DNA, the CDR3 is TGCGCCAGCAGCCAAGAAGGGGACTCCCACGCCTACGAGCAGTACTTC. Protein product: CASSQEGDSHAYEQYF.

The J gene is TRBJ1-4, the V gene TRBV20-1; D unclear. The germline V and J ends were trimmed by 7 bases and 7 bases, with 10 bases remaining between them. CDR1 DFQATT and CDR2 SNEGSKA come from the germline V gene (reference sequence). The CDR3 length is 11 residues. CDR3 sequence: CSGASSEKLFF. The CDR3 coding sequence is TGCAGTGGCGCAAGTAGTGAAAAACTGTTTTTT.